The clone carrying this T cell receptor (beta chain) showed up just once. This specimen comes from a study of control samples from healthy donors and cancer patients. The data were produced by immunoSEQ multiplex PCR, yet TCRdb's version contains in-frame clones alone and is incomplete. The sample holds about 55,000 clones; approximately 95% are singletons and the top ten take approximately 1.1%. Germline lookup yields CDR1 KGHSH and CDR2 LQKENI. The CDR3 has 16 residues. V lost 3 bases, J lost 2 bases, and 3 bases stayed unmatched. The V and J genes are TRBV18 and TRBJ2-4, with 11 bases that match TRBD2. The material sequenced was blood. This TCR was recovered from a woman aged 18-35 years in good health. In DNA, the CDR3 is TGTGCCAGCTCACCGACTAGCGGGGTAACCAAAAACATTCAGTACTTC. Encoded protein: CASSPTSGVTKNIQYF.